Each of the 23 T cell receptor beta chains below was sequenced from the same sample in a study of OX40 agonist ivuxolimab in advanced cancers. The table came from immunoSEQ multiplex PCR; TCRdb's copy has only in-frame clones and leaves some out. The sample has about 22,000 clones; approximately 85% are singletons. The starting material was CD4+ or CD8+ T cells sorted from blood, obtained in a trial of the OX40 agonist ivuxolimab. Receptors were obtained from an adult with an advanced solid tumor such as melanoma, head and neck, liver or kidney cancer.

This clone showed up just once. The J gene is TRBJ2-5, the V gene TRBV5-4; no clear D. V lost 5 bases, J lost 5 bases, and 13 bases lay in between. Germline assignment: CDR1 SGHNT and CDR2 YYREEE (reference sequence). The CDR3 extends over 13 amino acids. The CDR3 spells CASSNPPAETQYF. The CDR3 region has the DNA TGTGCCAGCAGTAATCCCCCTGCTGAGACCCAGTACTTC. The full variable domain, rest sourced from reference TRBV5-4 and TRBJ2-5, is ETGVTQSPTHLIKTRGQQVTLRCSSQSGHNTVSWYQQALGQGPQFIFQYYREEENGRGNFPPRFSGLQFPNYSSELNVNALELDDSALYLCASSNPPAETQYFGPGTRLLVL.

The chain joins TRBV10-3 to TRBJ2-7; the D is unclear. Per the germline V gene, CDR1 is ENHRY and CDR2 is SYGVKD. Trimming removed 3 bases at V and 3 bases at J, with 6 bases between. The CDR3 runs 12 residues. The CDR3 nucleotides are TGTGCCATCAGTGAAAGAGACTACGAGCAGTACTTC. Translated: CAISERDYEQYF.

The V call is TRBV10-3, the J call TRBJ2-1; maybe TRBD2 (7 bases). The V end lost 3 bases, the J end lost 8 bases, and 11 bases lay between the germline ends. The length of the CDR3 is 13 residues. From germline, CDR1 is ENHRY and CDR2 SYGVKD. The CDR3 nucleotides read TGTGCCATCAGTGAACAGGGAGGGGATGAGCAGTTCTTC. Protein sequence: CAISEQGGDEQFF.

The CDR3 region is CASSLNGQGAFYGYTF. CDR3 nucleotide sequence: TGTGCCAGCAGCTTGAACGGACAGGGGGCCTTCTATGGCTACACCTTC. The chain recombines TRBV5-6 with TRBJ1-2; 11 bases are shared with TRBD1. After removal of 1 base from V and 4 bases from J, the junction contained 6 bases not matched to a gene. CDR1 is SGHDT, CDR2 YYEEEE, per germline. This CDR3 region has 16 residues. The whole variable domain, filled in from reference TRBV5-6 and TRBJ1-2, reads DAGVTQSPTHLIKTRGQQVTLRCSPKSGHDTVSWYQQALGQGPQFIFQYYEEEERQRGNFPDRFSGHQFPNYSSELNVNALLLGDSALYLCASSLNGQGAFYGYTFGSGTRLTVV.

This chain joins TRBV9 and TRBJ1-2, with D perhaps TRBD1 (5 bases). V was trimmed by 3 bases and J by 0 bases, leaving 15 bases between them. This CDR3 is 16 amino acids long. Germline CDR1 and CDR2: SGDLS and YYNGEE. The CDR3 loop is CASSGGDPSANYGYTF. In DNA form, the CDR3 reads TGTGCCAGCAGCGGGGGGGACCCTTCGGCTAACTATGGCTACACCTTC.

The chain combines TRBV10-3 with TRBJ1-4, with D possibly matching TRBD1 (6 bases). Trimming took 2 bases from V and 6 from J, leaving 16 bases between them. Germline lookup yields CDR1 ENHRY and CDR2 SYGVKD. This CDR3 spans 16 amino acids. DNA for the CDR3: TGTGCCATCAGTGAGCCGCCGCGGGGACATTATGAAAAACTGTTTTTT. Its translation is CAISEPPRGHYEKLFF.

V and J are TRBV30 and TRBJ2-5; D is perhaps TRBD1 (5 bases). The V end was cut by 0 bases, the J end by 9 bases, with 14 bases between. The CDR3 totals 13 residues. CDR1 is GTSNPN and CDR2 is SVGIG in the germline V gene (reference sequence). Here the CDR3 DNA reads TGTGCCTGGAGTGTCGGTTCACAAGGGGCCCAGTACTTC. Translation gives CAWSVGSQGAQYF.

This clone appeared once. The chain has TRBV5-1 and TRBJ2-7; perhaps TRBD1 as D (5 bases). This CDR3 spans 14 amino acids. V gave up 5 bases and J gave up 5 bases, with 17 bases separating them. CDR1 and CDR2 (germline): SGHRS, YFSETQ. This chain's CDR3 is CASSQGSSGNEQYF. In nucleotides, the CDR3 is TGCGCCAGCAGTCAGGGCTCGTCTGGGAACGAGCAGTACTTC.

The table lists this clone with a count of one. Here the CDR3 reads CASSAPRDTGELFF. In DNA form, the CDR3 reads TGTGCCAGCAGTGCTCCGAGGGACACCGGGGAGCTGTTTTTT. The chain combines TRBV6-6 with TRBJ2-2; weak D call: TRBD2 (5 bases). The V and J ends lost 5 bases and 3 bases respectively, with 10 bases between them. The germline V gene has CDR1 MNHNY and CDR2 SVGAGI (reference sequence). The CDR3 is 14 amino acids.

V gene TRBV7-9 combines with J gene TRBJ1-5, with 7 bases matching TRBD1. Per the germline V gene, CDR1 is SEHNR and CDR2 is FQNEAQ (reference sequence). The CDR3 length is 14 residues. V lost 5 bases and J lost 5; bases outside the gene matches: 6. CDR3 DNA: TGTGCCAGCAGCCCGGACAGGACCCATCAGCCCCAGCATTTT. Translating gives CASSPDRTHQPQHF.

The chain employs TRBV29-1 and TRBJ2-3; the match to TRBD2 covers 9 bases. CDR1 is SQVTM, CDR2 ANQGSEA, per germline. The CDR3 contains 15 residues. The ends lost 2 bases at V and 4 bases at J; junction bases unmatched: 7. CDR3 protein: CSVESLRGGSDTQYF. DNA for the CDR3: TGCAGCGTTGAAAGTTTGCGGGGGGGGTCAGATACGCAGTATTTT.

This clone was seen only once. The CDR3 coding sequence is TGTGCCAGCAGTGAAGGAGGGACTAATTACGAGCAGTACTTC. Protein sequence: CASSEGGTNYEQYF. The rearrangement links TRBV2 to TRBJ2-7; 7 bases are shared with TRBD2. Germline V CDR1 and CDR2: SNHLY, FYNNEI. The CDR3 extends over 14 amino acids. Germline trimming cut 1 base from V and 4 bases from J; bases unmatched to any gene: 4.

The CDR3 bases are TGCAGCGTTGAAGGTCACATGAACACTGAAGCTTTCTTT. It codes for CSVEGHMNTEAFF. The chain has TRBV29-1 and TRBJ1-1; D call uncertain. The CDR3 length is 13 residues. Between the trimmed V and J ends, which lost 1 base and 0 bases, there was a span of 6 bases. Germline values: CDR1 SQVTM, CDR2 ANQGSEA.

The CDR3 sequence: CASSPGGVEKLFF. The CDR3 DNA reads as TGTGCCAGCTCACCAGGGGGCGTTGAAAAACTGTTTTTT. The chain recombines TRBV18 with TRBJ1-4, with D perhaps TRBD1 (6 bases). Germline V CDR1 and CDR2: KGHSH, LQKENI. This CDR3 contains 13 residues. Trimming removed 2 bases from V and 7 bases from J, with 8 bases in between.

The chain recombines TRBV19 with TRBJ1-2; no definite D call. The V and J ends lost 4 bases and 4 bases respectively, with 4 bases between them. The germline CDR1 and CDR2 sequences are LNHDA and SQIVND (reference sequence). The CDR3 length is 11 residues. This CDR3 reads CASSRLYGYTF. In nucleotides, the CDR3 is TGTGCCAGTAGTAGGCTCTATGGCTACACCTTC. The complete variable domain, with remaining parts taken from reference TRBV19 and TRBJ1-2, reads DGGITQSPKYLFRKEGQNVTLSCEQNLNHDAMYWYRQDPGQGLRLIYYSQIVNDFQKGDIAEGYSVSREKKESFPLTVTSAQKNPTAFYLCASSRLYGYTFGSGTRLTVV.

The chain carries TRBV5-6 and TRBJ2-1; D ambiguous. Deletions cut 3 bases from V and 6 bases from J, with 7 bases between. Per germline, CDR1 SGHDT and CDR2 YYEEEE. CDR3 size: 12 residues. CDR3 sequence reads: CASSSASNEQFF. The DNA of the CDR3 is TGTGCCAGCAGCTCGGCTAGCAATGAGCAGTTCTTC.

This chain joins TRBV6-6 and TRBJ2-7; D call uncertain. Trimming cost V 8 bases and J 2 bases, with 13 bases left between them. There are 13 residues in the CDR3. Germline CDR1 reads MNHNY; CDR2 reads SVGAGI (reference sequence). CDR3 in amino acids: CASSSAGPYEQYF. CDR3 in DNA: TGTGCCAGCTCCTCCGCAGGACCCTACGAGCAGTACTTC.

The chain has TRBV6-5 and TRBJ1-1, with 8 bases that match TRBD1. J gave up 5 bases and V 5 bases, and 1 base lay outside the gene matches. The CDR3 length is 12 residues. Per germline, CDR1 MNHEY and CDR2 SVGAGI. DNA of the CDR3: TGTGCCAGCAGTCACAGGGGGACTGAAGCTTTCTTT. Protein sequence: CASSHRGTEAFF.

This chain joins TRBV28 and TRBJ2-7, with TRBD1 matching 7 bases. The CDR3 is 15 residues long. CDR1 and CDR2 from the germline V gene are MDHEN and SYDVKM. Trimming took 6 bases from V and 3 from J; bases not matched to a gene: 11. The CDR3 DNA reads as TGTGCCAGCAGGGGGCTCCGGACAGGATACTACGAGCAGTACTTC. It specifies CASRGLRTGYYEQYF.

The chain joins TRBV10-2 to TRBJ2-1; D might be TRBD1 (5 bases). The CDR3 runs 13 residues. V dropped 11 bases and J dropped 5 bases, with 16 bases sitting between them. Germline V gene data show CDR1 as WSHSY and CDR2 as SAAADI. The CDR3 here is CAACAGANNEQFF. The CDR3 DNA reads as TGCGCCGCATGCGCTGGGGCTAACAATGAGCAGTTCTTC.

The rearrangement joins TRBV28 to TRBJ1-5; 8 bases are shared with TRBD1. The CDR3 has 15 amino acids. Unmatched junction bases numbered 4, after V lost 2 bases and J lost 4 bases. The germline gives CDR1 MDHEN, CDR2 SYDVKM. CDR3 DNA sequence: TGTGCCAGCAGTTTAGGCAGGGGGCGAAATCAGCCCCAGCATTTT. It is translated as CASSLGRGRNQPQHF.

The gene calls are TRBV6-5 and TRBJ2-7; D remains unclear. The CDR3 length is 13 residues. CDR1 is MNHEY, CDR2 SVGAGI, per germline. Trimming removed 2 bases at V and 7 bases at J, with 12 bases between. CDR3 protein: CASSYTMAAEQYF. Here the CDR3 DNA reads TGTGCCAGCAGTTACACTATGGCCGCTGAGCAGTACTTC.

The CDR3 bases are TGTGCCAGCAGCTTCACCCTCTTGGGACTAGTTGCCGAGCAGTACTTC. This translates into CASSFTLLGLVAEQYF. The chain links TRBV6-6 to TRBJ2-5, with TRBD2 identical over 8 bases. Matching the DNA end better, TRBJ2-7 makes the J call doubtful. Germline lookup yields CDR1 MNHNY and CDR2 SVGAGI (reference sequence). This CDR3 comprises 16 residues.